The 14 T cell receptor beta chains below come from one sample, sequenced in a study of shared clonotypes between healthy human individuals. Profiling relied on immunoSEQ multiplex PCR, and the TCRdb table lists in-frame clones only, not all of them. The sample yields around 500,000 clones, 81% seen once. Sequencing input: PBMCs. These receptors were taken from a woman in her 40s in good health. Some clones in this sample may be carry-over from other donors' samples.

This clone was detected once. J is TRBJ2-7 and V is TRBV27, with 9 bases aligning to TRBD2. V shed 6 bases, J shed 7 bases, and the junction held 16 bases outside the gene matches. The CDR3 loop spans 16 amino acids. The germline gives CDR1 MNHEY, CDR2 SMNVEV (reference sequence). In nucleotides, the CDR3 is TGTGCCAGCAGCCCCCGAATGGCGGGAGGGTTAAAGGAGCAGTACTTC. Its protein is CASSPRMAGGLKEQYF.

This clone was detected only once. The CDR3 DNA follows: TGTGCCAGCAGCACAAAGACAGGGTCGGGCCATGGCTACACCTTC. Amino acids: CASSTKTGSGHGYTF. The rearrangement links TRBV5-6 to TRBJ1-2; TRBD1 matches at 7 bases. Germline CDR1 reads SGHDT; CDR2 reads YYEEEE. The J segment lost 6 bases and the V segment lost 4 bases, leaving 12 bases of the junction unmatched. The CDR3 is made up of 15 amino acids.

A remark on this clone: A far larger clone is a single base away, which makes a read error likely. The chain uses TRBV11-2 and TRBJ2-5; D is undetermined. Germline V gene sequence: CDR1 SGHAT, CDR2 FQNNGV. CDR3 size: 14 residues. CDR3 coding DNA: TGTGCCAGCAGTTCTGTACCCCACCAAGAGACCCAGCACTTC. It codes for CASSSVPHQETQHF.

As to this clone: A junction end diverges from the germline sequence, so it may reflect a read error. This chain connects TRBV7-9 to TRBJ2-5; 11 bases agree with TRBD2. The length of the CDR3 is 15 residues. The germline gives CDR1 SEHNR, CDR2 FQNEAQ (reference sequence). The CDR3 DNA follows: TGTGCCAGCAGCGTAGCGGGAGGGGACGGGGAGACCCAGTACTTC. Translation: CASSVAGGDGETQYF. Based on the CDR3 plus reference TRBV7-9 and TRBJ2-5, the full variable domain is DTGVSQNPRHKITKRGQNVTFRCDPISEHNRLYWYRQTLGQGPEFLTYFQNEAQLEKSRLLSDRFSAERPKGSFSTLEIQRTEQGDSAMYLCASSVAGGDGETQYFGPGTRLLVL.

The chain recombines TRBV30 with TRBJ2-2, with D perhaps TRBD1 or TRBD2 (6 bases each). The CDR3 is made up of 14 amino acids. Germline CDR1 reads GTSNPN; CDR2 reads SVGIG (reference sequence). Trimming pared 8 bases from V and 3 bases from J, leaving 16 bases between. CDR3: CASQVEGDTGELFF. DNA for the CDR3: TGTGCCAGCCAGGTGGAGGGGGACACCGGGGAGCTGTTTTTT.

This clone showed up many times. The identical CDR3 is also encoded by other nucleotide sequences in the sample. This chain's CDR3 is CASRYQDTQYF. CDR3 in DNA: TGTGCCAGCAGGTATCAAGATACGCAGTATTTT. V usage is TRBV2 and J usage is TRBJ2-3; no firm D call. V shed 6 bases and J shed 5 bases, with 6 bases lying between them. CDR3 length: 11 amino acids. The germline gives CDR1 SNHLY, CDR2 FYNNEI.

The CDR3 protein is CASSGQGRGYNEQFF. Here the CDR3 DNA reads TGTGCCAGCAGCGGGCAGGGAAGGGGTTACAATGAGCAGTTCTTC. The chain uses TRBV11-3 and TRBJ2-1; possibly TRBD1 for D (5 bases). CDR3 length equals 15 residues. From germline, CDR1 is SGHNT and CDR2 YENEEA. Trimming cost V 5 bases and J 4 bases, with 15 bases left between them.

This clone was picked up one time. A far larger clone is one base from this, pointing to a likely read error. The missing conserved phenylalanine or tryptophan at the end of this CDR3 makes a read error likely. The rearrangement links TRBV29-1 to TRBJ2-7; 8 bases match TRBD1. J lost 6 bases, V lost 7 bases, and 8 bases had no gene match. Per the germline V gene, CDR1 is SQVTM and CDR2 is ANQGSEA. The CDR3 length is 12 residues. CDR3 in DNA: TGCAGCGGGGGGACAGGCGAACTCGAGCAGTACTCC. Translation gives CSGGTGELEQYS.

This clone ranks as medium-sized. Other DNA variants within this sample encode the same CDR3. CDR3 residues: CASSTRTSGSDEQFF. CDR3 nucleotide sequence: TGTGCCAGCAGTACGCGGACTAGCGGGAGCGATGAGCAGTTCTTC. This sequence joins TRBV7-9 and TRBJ2-1; 13 nucleotides match TRBD2. The germline V gene encodes CDR1 SEHNR and CDR2 FQNEAQ (reference sequence). The junction had 7 bases not matched to a gene; V was cut back by 6 bases and J by 8 bases. The CDR3 contains 15 residues.

This clone was detected once. This sequence joins TRBV6-6 and TRBJ2-7; maybe TRBD1 (6 bases). V was cut by 7 bases and J by 7 bases, with 17 bases left in between. CDR1 and CDR2 (germline): MNHNY, SVGAGI (reference sequence). There are 13 residues in the CDR3. The chain's CDR3 is CASNLAQGREQYF. DNA of the CDR3: TGTGCCAGCAACCTCGCTCAGGGGCGTGAGCAGTACTTC.

In the case of this clone: The sample carries other DNA sequences with the same CDR3. CDR3 in DNA: TGTGCCAGCAGTGAACATGGTGGGGATCAGCCCCAGCATTTT. The encoded protein is CASSEHGGDQPQHF. The V call is TRBV9, the J call TRBJ1-5; unclear D gene. CDR3 size: 14 residues. Trimming took 5 bases from V and 5 from J, leaving 14 bases between them. Germline CDR1 SGDLS, CDR2 YYNGEE.

This chain links TRBV7-2 with TRBJ1-5; D is perhaps TRBD1 (5 bases). Trimming pared 1 base from V and 4 bases from J, leaving 11 bases between. Germline CDR1 SGHTA, CDR2 FQGNSA. The CDR3 consists of 15 residues. DNA for the CDR3: TGTGCCAGCAGCTTAGATTACACAGGTAATCAGCCCCAGCATTTT. This codes for CASSLDYTGNQPQHF.

V usage is TRBV6-1 and J usage is TRBJ1-2; unclear D gene. Trimming pared 6 bases from V and 4 bases from J, leaving 12 bases between. CDR3 length equals 13 residues. Germline CDR1 is MNHNS and CDR2 is SASEGT. The CDR3 sequence is CASRRRDAYGYTF. In DNA, the CDR3 is TGTGCCAGCAGGCGAAGGGATGCCTATGGCTACACCTTC.

The gene calls are TRBV7-9 and TRBJ1-1; D not certain. Germline V lookup: CDR1 SEHNR, CDR2 FQNEAQ (reference sequence). The V end lost 3 bases, the J end lost 6 bases, and 8 bases lay between the germline ends. CDR3 length equals 12 residues. The CDR3 sequence: CASSFSFSEAFF. For the CDR3, the DNA is TGTGCCAGCAGCTTTAGTTTTTCTGAAGCTTTCTTT.